These 19 T cell receptor beta chains were sequenced from one sample in a study of T-cell reconstitution after alpha-beta-depleted transplantation in children. The library targeted TCRbeta and was prepared with unique molecular identifiers. One entry per CDR3 protein results from TCRdb running MiXCR on the PCR reads. This table holds more than 250,000 distinct CDR3 sequences, roughly 9.5% found once. The source material was PBMCs from the stem cell graft donor, sampled from the stem cell graft. These receptors all stem from a human donor who donated a stem cell graft to a child with SCID.

This clonotype was seen a handful of times. The chain is built from TRBV20-1 and TRBJ2-5; TRBD1 aligns across 10 bases. Germline assignment: CDR1 DFQATT and CDR2 SNEGSKA (reference sequence). V was clipped by 6 bases and J by 4 bases; unmatched bases: 11. The CDR3 is 15 residues long. This CDR3 is CSAGPDRTGGETQYF. In DNA, the CDR3 is TGCAGTGCCGGTCCGGATCGGACAGGGGGAGAGACCCAGTACTTC.

This clonotype showed up just a few times. This sequence joins TRBV5-1 and TRBJ2-2; D is unclear. V dropped 0 bases and J dropped 3 bases, with 9 bases sitting between them. The CDR3 is 15 residues long. Germline lookup yields CDR1 SGHRS and CDR2 YFSETQ. CDR3 in amino acids: CASSLEGIDTGELFF. CDR3 bases: TGCGCCAGCAGCTTGGAAGGGATTGACACCGGGGAGCTGTTTTTT.

The chain combines TRBV2 with TRBJ2-5, with a possible D match to TRBD2 (6 bases). Germline CDR1 reads SNHLY; CDR2 reads FYNNEI. The CDR3 spans 13 residues. V was pared by 5 bases and J by 1 base, with 8 bases between. The CDR3, as DNA: TGTGCCAGCAGTCGGGAGTCCCAAGAGACCCAGTACTTC. Its translation: CASSRESQETQYF. The variable domain in full, completed from reference TRBV2 and TRBJ2-5, reads EPEVTQTPSHQVTQMGQEVILRCVPISNHLYFYWYRQILGQKVEFLVSFYNNEISEKSEIFDDQFSVERPDGSNFTLKIRSTKLEDSAMYFCASSRESQETQYFGPGTRLLVL.

A few counts support this clonotype. The V gene is TRBV5-1, the J gene TRBJ2-7, with 12 nucleotides matching TRBD2. The CDR3 covers 16 residues. Germline V gene lookup returns CDR1 SGHRS and CDR2 YFSETQ. J was trimmed by 2 bases and V by 5 bases; bases with no gene match: 8. In DNA, the CDR3 is TGCGCCAGCAGACTCACTAGCGGGGGGCCTCCCTACGAGCAGTACTTC. This translates into CASRLTSGGPPYEQYF.

A few counts support this clonotype. V and J are TRBV27 and TRBJ2-1, with TRBD1 identical over 10 bases. V trimming: 2 bases; J trimming: 6 bases; junction bases outside the gene matches: 7. The germline CDR1 and CDR2 sequences are MNHEY and SMNVEV (reference sequence). The CDR3 is made up of 16 amino acids. CDR3 sequence (DNA): TGTGCCAGCAGTTTAGGCGGGACAGGGGCCCTCAATGAGCAGTTCTTC. This codes for CASSLGGTGALNEQFF.

In this sample, this clonotype turned up a few times. The rearrangement joins TRBV5-1 to TRBJ2-5; weak D call: TRBD1 (6 bases). CDR1 and CDR2 from the germline V gene are SGHRS and YFSETQ. CDR3 length equals 16 residues. The V end lost 0 bases, the J end lost 2 bases, and 14 bases lay between the germline ends. CDR3 residues: CASSLGWQGQQETQYF. Here the CDR3 DNA reads TGCGCCAGCAGCTTGGGATGGCAGGGGCAACAAGAGACCCAGTACTTC.

The chain recombines TRBV2 with TRBJ1-1; 8 nucleotides match TRBD1. The trim removed 6 bases at V and 7 bases at J, leaving 1 base unmatched. CDR1 and CDR2 (germline): SNHLY, FYNNEI. The CDR3 covers 11 residues. CDR3 in amino acids: CASRGQGEAFF. For the CDR3, the DNA is TGTGCCAGCAGAGGACAGGGTGAAGCTTTCTTT.

The chain couples TRBV5-1 to TRBJ2-3; 9 bases map to TRBD2. Germline lookup yields CDR1 SGHRS and CDR2 YFSETQ. The CDR3 spans 19 residues. Trimming cost V 2 bases and J 2 bases; bases outside gene matches: 15. CDR3 protein: CASSFGLARGHPATDTQYF. DNA for the CDR3: TGCGCCAGCAGCTTCGGACTAGCGAGGGGCCACCCTGCCACAGATACGCAGTATTTT.

The gene calls are TRBV7-3 and TRBJ2-1, with 16 bases that match TRBD2. V lost 5 bases to trimming and J lost 12 bases; unmatched junction nucleotides: 4. Germline CDR1 reads SGHTA; CDR2 reads FQGTGA. The CDR3 is made up of 14 amino acids. CDR3 residues: CASSPGLAGGLQFF. The CDR3 nucleotides read TGTGCCAGCAGCCCGGGACTAGCGGGGGGGCTGCAGTTCTTC.

This chain connects TRBV29-1 to TRBJ2-3; D might be TRBD2 (6 bases). V was pared by 5 bases and J by 0 bases, with 18 bases between. The CDR3 has 16 residues. In germline, CDR1 is SQVTM, CDR2 ANQGSEA. CDR3 nucleotides: TGCAGCGTTCGGGCGGGGCGTGCGTCTAGCACAGATACGCAGTATTTT. It codes for CSVRAGRASSTDTQYF.

This clonotype was seen a few times. This sequence joins TRBV6-5 and TRBJ1-1, with TRBD1 matching over 10 bases. The length of the CDR3 is 18 residues. Trimming took 5 bases from V and 4 from J; bases not matched to a gene: 16. Germline CDR1 and CDR2: MNHEY and SVGAGI. This CDR3 is CASSRETGGFLRGTEAFF. CDR3 in DNA: TGTGCCAGCAGTCGAGAGACAGGGGGCTTTTTGAGAGGCACTGAAGCTTTCTTT.

About this clonotype itself: A junction end diverges from the germline sequence, so it may reflect a read error. The CDR3 nucleotides are TGTGCCATCAGTGATAGGGGGAGGTTGGCTGAAGCCTTCTTT. Protein product: CAISDRGRLAEAFF. The rearrangement joins TRBV10-3 to TRBJ1-1, with D possibly TRBD1 on 6 matching bases. Germline CDR1 ENHRY, CDR2 SYGVKD. CDR3 length: 14 residues.

This clonotype has just a few counts. The chain is built from TRBV5-1 and TRBJ1-1; D is perhaps TRBD1 (6 bases). V shed 6 bases and J shed 3 bases, with 15 bases lying between them. The germline V gene encodes CDR1 SGHRS and CDR2 YFSETQ. The length of the CDR3 is 14 residues. For the CDR3, the DNA is TGCGCCAGCACTTTCCTACAGGGCTACACTGAAGCTTTCTTT. Its protein is CASTFLQGYTEAFF.

The DNA of the CDR3 is TGCGCCAGCAGTACAGCCACAGGTCCCGGGGAGCTGTTTTTT. It encodes CASSTATGPGELFF. This chain uses TRBV5-1 with TRBJ2-2, with a weak D call TRBD1 (5 bases). Between the trimmed V and J ends, which lost 5 bases and 6 bases, there was a span of 14 bases. Looked up from germline, CDR1 is SGHRS and CDR2 is YFSETQ. CDR3 size: 14 residues.

V is TRBV4-1 and J is TRBJ2-2; tentatively, D is TRBD1 (6 bases). The CDR3 runs to 15 residues. Trimming shortened V by 1 base and J by 6 bases, and 12 bases separated the two germline ends. Germline CDR1 is MGHRA and CDR2 is YSYEKL. CDR3 nucleotide sequence: TGCGCCAGCAGCCAAGGCCCACAGGGACCCGGGGAGCTGTTTTTT. Translating gives CASSQGPQGPGELFF.

This clonotype was picked up many times. The CDR3 loop reads CASSFGGDPRAFF. CDR3 DNA: TGTGCCAGCAGTTTTGGGGGGGATCCTCGAGCTTTCTTT. The chain joins TRBV12-3 or TRBV12-4 to TRBJ1-1; a possible D gene is TRBD1 (5 bases). The germline V and J ends were trimmed by 3 bases and 10 bases, with 15 bases remaining between them. The CDR3 runs 13 residues.

The DNA of the CDR3 is TGTGCCAGCAGTCTAAGTTATCGAGGGGATCAGCCCCAGCATTTT. This sequence encodes CASSLSYRGDQPQHF. The genes are TRBV6-1 and TRBJ1-5; perhaps TRBD1 as D (5 bases). With 5 bases removed from V and 5 bases from J, the gap between germline ends came to 16 bases. Per the germline V gene, CDR1 is MNHNS and CDR2 is SASEGT. The CDR3 is made up of 15 amino acids.

This clonotype was seen at least ten times. The chain recombines TRBV29-1 with TRBJ1-1; D call uncertain. Per germline, CDR1 SQVTM and CDR2 ANQGSEA. V lost 8 bases, J lost 1 base, and 17 bases lay in between. This CDR3 is built from 14 residues. CDR3 DNA sequence: TGCAGCCCTTACGACATGAGAAGGAACACTGAAGCTTTCTTT. Residues: CSPYDMRRNTEAFF.

The chain combines TRBV2 with TRBJ1-6; 7 positions match TRBD1. With 6 bases clipped from V and 3 bases from J, the junction kept 2 bases outside the gene matches. Germline V CDR1 and CDR2: SNHLY, FYNNEI. The CDR3 is 14 residues long. The CDR3 region is CASRDRSYNSPLHF. For the CDR3, the DNA is TGTGCCAGCAGGGACAGGAGCTATAATTCACCCCTCCACTTT.